This TCR beta chain was documented in a study of shared clonotypes between healthy human individuals. General study points: Estimated clonotype richness was generally higher in naive than memory subsets.

A note on this clone: The antigen is undetermined.

Execution of the assay was at deep level. This table comes from immunoSEQ multiplex PCR, and its TCRdb copy is limited to in-frame clones, with some not included. Of 2.3 million or so clones in the sample, more than 80% were seen once. CDR1 and CDR2 from the germline V gene are MDHEN and SYDVKM. The CDR3 sequence is 16 residues long. The V end was cut by 5 bases, the J end by 4 bases, with 18 bases between. The authors divided CD4+ cells into CD45RA+ naive and CD45RA-negative memory subsets. The chain recombines TRBV28 with TRBJ1-5, with D hard to call. This sequence was found in a man aged 18 to 30 in good health. Some clones in this sample may be carry-over from other donors' samples. Sequencing input: naive CD4+ T cells from PBMCs. The subset here: CD45RA+ positively selected. CDR3 DNA sequence: TGTGCCAGCAGTCCCTCACTTGGGAAAGGAAATCAGCCCCAGCATTTT. Protein sequence: CASSPSLGKGNQPQHF. The full variable domain, its missing parts supplied by reference TRBV28 and TRBJ1-5, is DVKVTQSSRYLVKRTGEKVFLECVQDMDHENMFWYRQDPGLGLRLIYFSYDVKMKEKGDIPEGYSVSREKKERFSLILESASTNQTSMYLCASSPSLGKGNQPQHFGDGTRLSIL.